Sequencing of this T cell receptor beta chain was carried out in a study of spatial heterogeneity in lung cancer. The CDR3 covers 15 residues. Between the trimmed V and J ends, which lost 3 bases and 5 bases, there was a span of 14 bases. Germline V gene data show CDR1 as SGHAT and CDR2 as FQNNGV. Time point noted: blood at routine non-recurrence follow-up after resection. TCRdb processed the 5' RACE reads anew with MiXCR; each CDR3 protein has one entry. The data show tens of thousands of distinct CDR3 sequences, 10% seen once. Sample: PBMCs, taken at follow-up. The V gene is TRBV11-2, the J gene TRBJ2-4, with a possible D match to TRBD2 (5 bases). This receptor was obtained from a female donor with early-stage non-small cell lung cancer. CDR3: CASSLSSGYQNIQYF. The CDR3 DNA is TGTGCCAGCAGCTTGAGTTCGGGGTACCAAAACATTCAGTACTTC.